Listed below are T cell receptor beta chains from one sample, sequenced in a study of blood T cell repertoires in COVID-19. TCRdb's copy holds only in-frame clones and misses some; the assay was immunoSEQ multiplex PCR. The table has 40,000 to 50,000 clones, approximately 83% seen once. The sample consisted of peripheral blood. Every receptor here comes from a woman older than 75 with acute or convalescent COVID-19. Each CDR3 is given with its conserved first and last residue. The D gene is left open where the match is weak. Not all rows give a size; the values are once, few, many and, for expanded clones, a class.

D gene	V gene	CDR3 length	clone size	J gene	CDR3 DNA	CDR3 protein
TRBD1	TRBV18	16	.	TRBJ1-1	TGTGCCAGCTCACCAGGGGCCGGGACAGGGAAGACTGAAGCTTTCTTT	CASSPGAGTGKTEAFF
.	TRBV7-3	14	.	TRBJ2-3	TGTGCCAGCAGCTTAGGGGGGATCACAGATACGCAGTATTTT	CASSLGGITDTQYF
TRBD1	TRBV2	12	.	TRBJ2-7	TGTGCCAGCAGGACCGGGACAGGGTCGTCCGACTTC	CASRTGTGSSDF
TRBD1	TRBV5-3	16	.	TRBJ2-1	TGTGCCAGAAGCTGGACAGGGTTTAAAGTGGACAATGAGCAGTTCTTC	CARSWTGFKVDNEQFF
.	TRBV6-4	15	.	TRBJ2-2	TGTGCCAGCAGTCTTAGCGTGGGGAACACCGGGGAGCTGTTTTTT	CASSLSVGNTGELFF
.	TRBV19	13	.	TRBJ2-5	TGTGCCAGTAGAGCCGACTGGCAAGAGACCCAGTACTTC	CASRADWQETQYF
TRBD1	TRBV19	14	.	TRBJ2-4	TGTGCCACCGGACAGGTGGGAGTTTGGAACATTCAGTACTTC	CATGQVGVWNIQYF
TRBD1	TRBV30	13	.	TRBJ1-2	TGTGCCTGGAGTTCCACAGGGGGCTCAGGCTACACCTTC	CAWSSTGGSGYTF
TRBD1	TRBV6-5	14	.	TRBJ1-1	TGTGCCAGCAGTTACAAGGATACAGGGGCTGAAGCTTTCTTT	CASSYKDTGAEAFF
TRBD1	TRBV24-1	14	.	TRBJ1-1	TGTGCCACCAGTGATGCATGGGACAGGGTGGGGGCTTTCTTT	CATSDAWDRVGAFF
.	TRBV6-5	14	.	TRBJ1-1	TGTGCCAGCAGTTACTCATCAGGGTACACTGAAGCTTTCTTT	CASSYSSGYTEAFF
TRBD2	TRBV5-4	14	.	TRBJ2-3	TGTGCCAGCAGCTCAGCGGGGTCGGCAGATACGCAGTATTTT	CASSSAGSADTQYF
TRBD1	TRBV19	16	.	TRBJ1-2	TGTGCCAGTAGTATCCCCGGACAGGGGAACATCTATGGCTACACCTTC	CASSIPGQGNIYGYTF
.	TRBV11-3	12	.	TRBJ2-3	TGTGCCAGCAGCTCGAGAGCTAATACGCAGTATTTT	CASSSRANTQYF
TRBD1	TRBV3-1/TRBV3-2	14	.	TRBJ1-1	TGTGCCAGCAGCCAGGGACAGGGGCCCACTGAAGCTTTCTTT	CASSQGQGPTEAFF
.	TRBV10-3	14	.	TRBJ2-1	TGTGCCATCATGATCGAGGGTGGCGGCAATGAGCAGTTCTTC	CAIMIEGGGNEQFF
TRBD1	TRBV6-6	15	.	TRBJ1-4	TGTGCCAGCAGTTCGGGGGGACAGGGGTCAGAAAAACTGTTTTTT	CASSSGGQGSEKLFF
.	TRBV4-3	15	.	TRBJ2-3	TGCGCCAGCAGCCAAGATCACCAGGGGTGGGATACGCAGTATTTT	CASSQDHQGWDTQYF
TRBD1	TRBV6-1	16	.	TRBJ1-5	TGTGCCAGCAGTGAAGCGGGACAGGCCCTCTGGCAGCCCCAGCATTTT	CASSEAGQALWQPQHF
.	TRBV12-3/TRBV12-4	13	few	TRBJ1-3	TGTGCCAGCAGTTTAGCTACTGGAAACACCATATATTTT	CASSLATGNTIYF
.	TRBV5-1	14	.	TRBJ1-4	TGCGCCAGCAGCTTGGGACAGGAGAATGAAAAACTGTTTTTT	CASSLGQENEKLFF
TRBD1	TRBV5-1	14	.	TRBJ2-2	TGCGCCAGCAGCTTTACAGGGGGCACCGGGGAGCTGTTTTTT	CASSFTGGTGELFF
.	TRBV5-1	15	.	TRBJ1-2	TGCGCCAGCAGCTTGGAGGGGGTGACAGGCCGTGGCTACACCTTC	CASSLEGVTGRGYTF
.	TRBV4-1	14	.	TRBJ1-5	TGCGCCAGCAGCCAAGGGGCCGTCAATCAGCCCCAGCATTTT	CASSQGAVNQPQHF
.	TRBV11-2	13	.	TRBJ2-2	TGTGCCAGCAGCTTAGCAGGGCCCGGGGAGCTGTTTTTT	CASSLAGPGELFF
.	TRBV30	17	.	TRBJ2-3	TGTGCCTGGAGTGCTCGGGGGTCCTTTCTAATCACAGATACGCAGTATTTT	CAWSARGSFLITDTQYF
.	TRBV12-2	18	.	TRBJ2-3	TGTGCAAGTCGAGTGGAAAGTCTGGAGCGGGGGGGTCCGGGTACGCAGTATTTT	CASRVESLERGGPGTQYF
.	TRBV4-1	16	few	TRBJ1-2	TGCGCCAGCAGCCCCCGGGAGGGGGGAAACGACTATGGCTACACCTTC	CASSPREGGNDYGYTF
.	TRBV10-3	16	.	TRBJ1-5	TGTGCCATCAGTGAGTCGGTCGGAGGCCGCAATCAGCCCCAGCATTTT	CAISESVGGRNQPQHF
.	TRBV19	14	.	TRBJ1-3	TGTGCCAGTAGTGAAGTAGGGGAAGGAAACACCATATATTTT	CASSEVGEGNTIYF
.	TRBV3-1/TRBV3-2	14	.	TRBJ2-2	TGTGCCAGCAGCCATGGACAGATAACTGGGGAGCTGTTTTTT	CASSHGQITGELFF
.	TRBV19	16	.	TRBJ1-3	TGTGCCAGTAGTGGTTCCTTTGGGGCAGCCCTAAACACCATATATTTT	CASSGSFGAALNTIYF
.	TRBV9	14	.	TRBJ1-4	TGTGCCAGCAGCCCCCGGGAGGGTCAGGGAGTACTGTTTTTT	CASSPREGQGVLFF
TRBD2	TRBV27	19	.	TRBJ2-5	TGTGCCAGCAGATCCTCACCCCTTTTTACTAGCGGGGGTGCCGAGACCCAGTACTTC	CASRSSPLFTSGGAETQYF
TRBD1	TRBV5-1	15	.	TRBJ2-5	TGCGCCAGCAGCGACCAGGGACAGGGAACAGAGACCCAGTACTTC	CASSDQGQGTETQYF
TRBD1	TRBV28	15	.	TRBJ1-3	TGTGCCAGCAGTCAAAGGACAGGGCCTGGAAACACCATATATTTT	CASSQRTGPGNTIYF
TRBD2	TRBV6-2/TRBV6-3	15	.	TRBJ2-3	TGTGCCAGCAGTACGACTAGCGGAGTACATCATACGCAGTATTTT	CASSTTSGVHHTQYF
TRBD1	TRBV19	15	.	TRBJ1-2	TGTGCCAGTAGTTTAGGACAGGGCGGATTCTATGGCTACACCTTC	CASSLGQGGFYGYTF
.	TRBV16	15	.	TRBJ2-7	TGTGCCAGCAGCCGAGAGACAGGCCTCTCCTACGAGCAGTACTTC	CASSRETGLSYEQYF
.	TRBV15	17	.	TRBJ1-1	TGTGCCACCAGCAGAGATGGGGCCGCAGGGGTTGAGACTGAAGCTTTCTTT	CATSRDGAAGVETEAFF
TRBD2	TRBV11-2	15	.	TRBJ2-1	TGTGCCAGCAGCCTCACTAGCGGGGGCTACAATGAGCAGTTCTTC	CASSLTSGGYNEQFF
.	TRBV3-1/TRBV3-2	14	.	TRBJ1-2	TGTGCCAGCAGCCTTCGGACGGGCGGGGATGGCTACACCTTC	CASSLRTGGDGYTF
.	TRBV3-1/TRBV3-2	13	.	TRBJ1-2	TGTGCCAGCAGCCAATGGGAGTGGGGTGGCTACACCTTC	CASSQWEWGGYTF
TRBD2	TRBV24-1	18	once	TRBJ2-2	TGTGCCACCAGTGATTTCAGGAGCGGGGGGGCCATCACCGGGGAGCTGTTTTTT	CATSDFRSGGAITGELFF
.	TRBV19	15	.	TRBJ1-5	TGTGCCAGTAGTACCCTGGGGAGGGAAATTCAGCCCCAGCATTTT	CASSTLGREIQPQHF
.	TRBV4-1	15	.	TRBJ1-3	TGCGCCAGCAGCCAAGACGGGCTACCGGGGGACACCATATATTTT	CASSQDGLPGDTIYF
TRBD2	TRBV9	16	.	TRBJ2-1	TGTGCCAGCAGCGAGACTAGCGGGGTAAGTTCGGCTGAGCAGTTCTTC	CASSETSGVSSAEQFF
.	TRBV7-8	16	.	TRBJ2-2	TGTGCCAGCAGCCCGGGGGGGACAGGGATTAACGGGGAGCTGTTTTTT	CASSPGGTGINGELFF